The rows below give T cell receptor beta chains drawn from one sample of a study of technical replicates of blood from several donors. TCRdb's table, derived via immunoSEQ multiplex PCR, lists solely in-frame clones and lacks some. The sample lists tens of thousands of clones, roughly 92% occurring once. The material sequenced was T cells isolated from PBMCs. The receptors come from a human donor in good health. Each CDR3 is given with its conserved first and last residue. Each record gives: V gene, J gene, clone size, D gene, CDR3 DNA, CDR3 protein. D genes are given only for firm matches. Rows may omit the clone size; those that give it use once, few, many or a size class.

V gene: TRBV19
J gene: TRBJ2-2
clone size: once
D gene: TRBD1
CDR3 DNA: TGTGCCAGTAGTATAGATGGGACAGGGGCCGGGGAGCTGTTTTTT
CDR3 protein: CASSIDGTGAGELFF

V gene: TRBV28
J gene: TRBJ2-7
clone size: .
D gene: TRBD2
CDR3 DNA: TGTGCCAGCAGTGAAACTAGCGGGAGCGCCTACGAGCAGTACTTC
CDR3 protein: CASSETSGSAYEQYF

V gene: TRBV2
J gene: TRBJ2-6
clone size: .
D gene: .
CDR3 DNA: TGTGCCAGCAGTGACCGAGCCTCTGGGGCCAACGTCCTGACTTTC
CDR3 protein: CASSDRASGANVLTF

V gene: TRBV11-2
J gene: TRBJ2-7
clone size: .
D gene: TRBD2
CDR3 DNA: TGTGCCAGCAGCTTAGGGCGGGGGGGCCTATACGAGCAGTACTTC
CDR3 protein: CASSLGRGGLYEQYF

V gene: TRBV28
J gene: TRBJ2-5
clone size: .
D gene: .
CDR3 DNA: TGTGCCAGCAGTTTCGGGGTTATGGAGACCCAGTACTTC
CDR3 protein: CASSFGVMETQYF

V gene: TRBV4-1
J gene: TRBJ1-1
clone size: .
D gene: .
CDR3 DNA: TGCGCCAGCAGCCAAGGGGCACGGGGTACTGCGAACACTGAAGCTTTCTTT
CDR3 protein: CASSQGARGTANTEAFF

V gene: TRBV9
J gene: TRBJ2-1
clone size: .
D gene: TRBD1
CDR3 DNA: TGTGCCAGCAGCGTAGCCAGGGACAGGGGGCTAGGCGAGCAGTTCTTC
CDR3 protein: CASSVARDRGLGEQFF

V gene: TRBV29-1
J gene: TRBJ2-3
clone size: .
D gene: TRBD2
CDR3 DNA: TGCAGCTCATCTTTAGCGGGACGCACAGATACGCAGTATTTT
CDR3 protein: CSSSLAGRTDTQYF

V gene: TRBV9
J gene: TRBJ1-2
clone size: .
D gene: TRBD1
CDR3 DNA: TGTGCCAGCAGCGCGGGACAGATCGGCTACTATGGCTACACCTTC
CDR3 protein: CASSAGQIGYYGYTF

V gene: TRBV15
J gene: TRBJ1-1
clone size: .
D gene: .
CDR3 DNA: TGTGCCACCCGAACGGGAGGTCGGACTGAAGCTTTCTTT
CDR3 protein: CATRTGGRTEAFF

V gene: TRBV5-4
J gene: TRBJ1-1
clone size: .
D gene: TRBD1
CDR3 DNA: TGTGCCAGCAGCTTGGGGCCAGGGGGGAACACTGAAGCTTTCTTT
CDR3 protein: CASSLGPGGNTEAFF

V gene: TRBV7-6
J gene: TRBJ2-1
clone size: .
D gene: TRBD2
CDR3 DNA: TGTGCCAGGCAGAGGTGGACTAGCCTTTCTAGCTCCTACAATGAGCAGTTCTTC
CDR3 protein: CARQRWTSLSSSYNEQFF

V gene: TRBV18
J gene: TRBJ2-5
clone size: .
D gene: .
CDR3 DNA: TGTGCCAGCTCATTTCGACAGGACGAGACCCAGTACTTC
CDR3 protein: CASSFRQDETQYF

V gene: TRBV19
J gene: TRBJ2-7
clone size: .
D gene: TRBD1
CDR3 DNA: TGTGCCAGTAGCCGACAGGGATCTTCCTACGAGCAGTACTTC
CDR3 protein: CASSRQGSSYEQYF

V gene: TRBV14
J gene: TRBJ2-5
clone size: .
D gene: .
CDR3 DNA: TGTGCCAGCAGCCAAGATAATTCGGAGACCCAGTACTTC
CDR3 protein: CASSQDNSETQYF

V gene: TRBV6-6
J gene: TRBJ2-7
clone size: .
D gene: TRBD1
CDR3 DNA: TGTGCCAGCAGTTCGGGACAGTTGGGCTCCTACGAGCAGTACTTC
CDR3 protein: CASSSGQLGSYEQYF

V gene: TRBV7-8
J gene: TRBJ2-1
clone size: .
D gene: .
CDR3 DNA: TGTGCCAGCAGCTTCTACCTTAGTGAGTCCTACAATGAGCAGTTCTTC
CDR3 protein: CASSFYLSESYNEQFF

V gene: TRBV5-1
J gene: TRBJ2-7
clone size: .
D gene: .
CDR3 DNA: TGCGCCAGCAGCTTGACCCAGGCCTACGAGCAGTACTTC
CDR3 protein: CASSLTQAYEQYF

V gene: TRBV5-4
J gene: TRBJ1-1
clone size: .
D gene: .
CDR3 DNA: TGTGCCAGCAGCTTGGAGGGGTGGTTCACTGAAGCTTTCTTT
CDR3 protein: CASSLEGWFTEAFF

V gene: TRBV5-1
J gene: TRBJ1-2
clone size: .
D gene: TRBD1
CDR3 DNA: TGCGCCAGCAGCTTAACAGGGGACTATGGCTACACCTTC
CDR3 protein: CASSLTGDYGYTF

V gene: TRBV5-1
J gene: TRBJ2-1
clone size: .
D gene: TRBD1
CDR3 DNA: TGCGCCAGCAGCGGGGACAGGGCCTACAATGAGCAGTTCTTC
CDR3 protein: CASSGDRAYNEQFF

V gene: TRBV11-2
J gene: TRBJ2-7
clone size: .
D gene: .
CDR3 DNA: TGTGCCAGCAGCCTATTTACTAGGTCCTACGAGCAGTACTTC
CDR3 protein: CASSLFTRSYEQYF

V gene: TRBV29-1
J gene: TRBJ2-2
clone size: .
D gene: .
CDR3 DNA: TGCAGCGTTGTGCAGGGGTACGGCACCGGGGAGCTGTTTTTT
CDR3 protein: CSVVQGYGTGELFF

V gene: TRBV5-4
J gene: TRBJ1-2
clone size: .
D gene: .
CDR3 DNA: TGTGCCAGCAGCTTGTCAGGGTCCTATGGCTACACCTTC
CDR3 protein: CASSLSGSYGYTF

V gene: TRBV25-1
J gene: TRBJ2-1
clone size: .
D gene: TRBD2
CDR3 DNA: TGTGCCAGCAGTGAATTCAGGACTAGCGGGAGCGGAGGAGGGCAGTTCTTC
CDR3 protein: CASSEFRTSGSGGGQFF

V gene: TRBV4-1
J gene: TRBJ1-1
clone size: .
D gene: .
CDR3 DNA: TGCGCCAGCAGCCAAAAACAGGGAATTAACACTGAAGCTTTCTTT
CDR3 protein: CASSQKQGINTEAFF

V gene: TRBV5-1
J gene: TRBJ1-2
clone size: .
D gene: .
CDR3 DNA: TGCGCCAGCAGCCTATCCCATGGCTATGGCTACACCTTC
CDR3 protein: CASSLSHGYGYTF

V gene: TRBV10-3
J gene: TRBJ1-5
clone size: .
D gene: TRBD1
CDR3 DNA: TGTGCCCTCCCCAAGCGGACAGGGAGCAATCAGCCCCAGCATTTT
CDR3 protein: CALPKRTGSNQPQHF

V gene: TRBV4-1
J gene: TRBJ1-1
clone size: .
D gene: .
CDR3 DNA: TGCGCCAGCAGGGGGCGGACTATGAACACTGAAGCTTTCTTT
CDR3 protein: CASRGRTMNTEAFF

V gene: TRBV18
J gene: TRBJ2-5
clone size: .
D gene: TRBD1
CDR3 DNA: TGTGCCAGCTCACCTACAGGGACAGGGGGACAAGAGACCCAGTACTTC
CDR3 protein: CASSPTGTGGQETQYF

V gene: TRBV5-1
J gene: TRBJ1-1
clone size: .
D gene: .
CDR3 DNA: TGCGCCAGCAGATCTTGGGCCCAGACCGCTGAAGCTTTCTTT
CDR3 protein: CASRSWAQTAEAFF

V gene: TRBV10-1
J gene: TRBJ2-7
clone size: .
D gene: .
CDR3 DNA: TGCGCCAGCAGTTCGAGTATTTATTACGAGCAGTACTTC
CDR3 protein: CASSSSIYYEQYF

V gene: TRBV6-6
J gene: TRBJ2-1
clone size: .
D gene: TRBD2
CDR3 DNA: TGTGCCAGCAGCCCCCTTGGGAGCGGGGAGTACAATGAGCAGTTCTTC
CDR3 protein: CASSPLGSGEYNEQFF

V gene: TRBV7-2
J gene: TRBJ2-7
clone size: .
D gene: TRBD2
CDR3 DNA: TGTGCCAGCAGCTCGGAGACTAGCGGGAGCCCCCTACGGTCCTACGAGCAGTACTTC
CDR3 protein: CASSSETSGSPLRSYEQYF

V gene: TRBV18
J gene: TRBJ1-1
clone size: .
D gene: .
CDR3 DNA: TGTGCCAGCTCACCAAGAGGGGGAAACACTGAAGCTTTCTTT
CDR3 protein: CASSPRGGNTEAFF

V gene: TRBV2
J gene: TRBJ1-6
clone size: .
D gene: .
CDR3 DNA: TGTGCCAGCAGATCGACATTTCTTAATTCACCCCTCCACTTT
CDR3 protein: CASRSTFLNSPLHF

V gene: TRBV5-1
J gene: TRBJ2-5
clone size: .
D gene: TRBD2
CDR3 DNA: TGCGCCAGCAGCCCGGGAGCGGGAGTGGGGCAAGAGACCCAGTACTTC
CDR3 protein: CASSPGAGVGQETQYF

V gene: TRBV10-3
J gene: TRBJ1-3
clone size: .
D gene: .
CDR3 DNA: TGTGCCATCAGTGCGCCGAGTCTCTCTGGAAACACCATATATTTT
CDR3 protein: CAISAPSLSGNTIYF

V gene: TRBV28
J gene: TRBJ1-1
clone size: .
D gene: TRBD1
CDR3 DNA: TGTGCCAGCGACAGGGGGAACACTGAAGCTTTCTTT
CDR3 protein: CASDRGNTEAFF

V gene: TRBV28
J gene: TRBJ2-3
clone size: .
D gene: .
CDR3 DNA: TGTGCCAGCAGTGAACGCTCCGGGAGAGTTGTGTATTTT
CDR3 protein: CASSERSGRVVYF

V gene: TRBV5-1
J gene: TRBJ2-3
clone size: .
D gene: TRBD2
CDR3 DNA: TGCGCCAGCAGCTTGGAGGGAGGGCCCGGCACAGATACGCAGTATTTT
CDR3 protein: CASSLEGGPGTDTQYF

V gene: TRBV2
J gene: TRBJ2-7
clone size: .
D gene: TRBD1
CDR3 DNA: TGTGCCAGCAGTGGCCGGGCGCGGACAGGGGGATTGGACGAGCAGTACTTC
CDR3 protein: CASSGRARTGGLDEQYF

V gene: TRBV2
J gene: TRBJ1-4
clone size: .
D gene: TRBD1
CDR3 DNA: TGTGCCAGCAGTGTCCCAGGGGGGCGTGAAAAACTGTTTTTT
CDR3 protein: CASSVPGGREKLFF

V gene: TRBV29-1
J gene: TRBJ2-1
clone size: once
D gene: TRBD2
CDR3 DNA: TGCAGCGTCCCGACTAGCGGGAGCCTCTACAATGAGCAGTTCTTC
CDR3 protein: CSVPTSGSLYNEQFF

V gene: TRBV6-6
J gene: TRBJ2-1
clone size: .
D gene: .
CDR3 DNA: TGTGCCAGCACTTCAGGCAGTCCCTACAATGAGCAGTTCTTC
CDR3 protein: CASTSGSPYNEQFF

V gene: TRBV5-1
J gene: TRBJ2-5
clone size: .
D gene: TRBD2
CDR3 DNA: TGCGCCAGCCGAGGGCTAGCGGACCAAGAGACCCAGTACTTC
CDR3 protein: CASRGLADQETQYF

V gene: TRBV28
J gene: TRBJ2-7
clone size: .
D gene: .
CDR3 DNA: TGTGCCAGCAGTTTGAGCTCCCCCTACGAGCAGTACTTC
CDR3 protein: CASSLSSPYEQYF

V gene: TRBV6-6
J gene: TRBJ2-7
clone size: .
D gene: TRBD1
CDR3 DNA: TGTGCCAGCAGCCCGACCGGGACAGGGCTTTACGAGCAGTACTTC
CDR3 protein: CASSPTGTGLYEQYF

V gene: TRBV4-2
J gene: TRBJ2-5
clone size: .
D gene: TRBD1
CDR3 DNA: TGTGCCAGCAGCCAAGATATACGGGACAGGGGGCGCGAGACCCAGTACTTC
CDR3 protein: CASSQDIRDRGRETQYF

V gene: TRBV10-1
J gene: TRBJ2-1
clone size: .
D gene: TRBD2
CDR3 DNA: TGCGCCAGCAGTGGTAGCGGGAGAAACTACAATGAGCAGTTCTTC
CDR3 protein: CASSGSGRNYNEQFF

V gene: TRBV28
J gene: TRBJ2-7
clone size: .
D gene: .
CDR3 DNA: TGTGCCAGCAGTTCACCCGTATTGGCGGCCTCCTACGAGCAGTACTTC
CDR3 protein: CASSSPVLAASYEQYF

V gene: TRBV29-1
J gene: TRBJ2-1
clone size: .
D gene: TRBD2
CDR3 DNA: TGCAGCGACCGGACTAGCGGGGCCTACAATGAGCAGTTCTTC
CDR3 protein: CSDRTSGAYNEQFF

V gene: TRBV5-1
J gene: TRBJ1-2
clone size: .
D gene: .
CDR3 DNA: TGCGCCAGCAGCTTGGCGGGGGATGGCTACACCTTC
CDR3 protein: CASSLAGDGYTF

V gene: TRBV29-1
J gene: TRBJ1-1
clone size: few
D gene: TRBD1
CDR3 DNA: TGCAGCGTTACAACAGGGGACACTGAAGCTTTCTTT
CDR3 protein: CSVTTGDTEAFF

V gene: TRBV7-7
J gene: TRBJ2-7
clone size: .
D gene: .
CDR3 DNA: TGTGCCAGCAGCGATACAGGGTCGGGGAACTACGAGCAGTACTTC
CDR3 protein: CASSDTGSGNYEQYF

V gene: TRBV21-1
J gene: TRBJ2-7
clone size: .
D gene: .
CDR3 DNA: TGTGCCAGCAGCCAAACCAGGGGAGGGAGTACCTACGAGCAGTACTTC
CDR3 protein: CASSQTRGGSTYEQYF

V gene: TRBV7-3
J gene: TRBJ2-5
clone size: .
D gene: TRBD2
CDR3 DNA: TGTGCCAGCAGCTTTGAAAGGACTAGCGGGGGGGTCGAGACCCAGTACTTC
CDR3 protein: CASSFERTSGGVETQYF

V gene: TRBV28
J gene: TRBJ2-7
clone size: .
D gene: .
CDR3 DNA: TGTGCCAGCAGTGCACCTACGAAGCAGTACTTC
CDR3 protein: CASSAPTKQYF